The rows below give T cell receptor beta chains drawn from one sample of a study of shared clonotypes between healthy human individuals. TCRdb's copy holds only in-frame clones and misses some; the assay was immunoSEQ multiplex PCR. The profile shows more than 1.2 million clones, less than 99% of them singletons. Sequenced material: naive CD4+ T cells sorted from blood. All receptors derive from a man aged 25 to 40 in good health. The CDR3 runs from the conserved cysteine through the conserved F or W. A D gene is named only where the DNA matches it firmly. The listing skips clone size in some rows; elsewhere it reads once, few, many or a size class.

-	TRBV7-8	TRBD2	TRBJ2-7	TGTGCCAGCCAAGCGGGAGTATCCTACGAGCAGTACTTC	CASQAGVSYEQYF
-	TRBV5-1	TRBD1	TRBJ1-3	TGCGCCAGCAGCTTGGCCACCGGGACAGACTCTGGAAACACCATATATTTT	CASSLATGTDSGNTIYF
-	TRBV28	-	TRBJ1-5	TGTGCCAGCACTTACCAGAGAAATAGCAATCAGCCCCAGCATTTT	CASTYQRNSNQPQHF
-	TRBV19	TRBD2	TRBJ2-1	TGTGCCAGTAGTATCCGGGAGGGGCTTTACAATGAGCAGTTCTTC	CASSIREGLYNEQFF
-	TRBV9	-	TRBJ1-5	TGTGCCAGCAGCGCCACCCCCGGAGTTGCGCCCCAGCATTTT	CASSATPGVAPQHF
-	TRBV13	-	TRBJ1-4	TGTGCCAGCAGCCGAGCCCGAGCCGGGGAAAAACTGTTTTTT	CASSRARAGEKLFF
-	TRBV9	-	TRBJ2-3	TGTGCCAGCAGCGTGGAATTCGCAGATACGCAGTATTTT	CASSVEFADTQYF
once	TRBV7-9	TRBD1	TRBJ2-2	TGTGCCAGCAGCCCTCAGGGGGCGCGGTGGGCCGGGGAGCTGTTTTTT	CASSPQGARWAGELFF
-	TRBV7-2	-	TRBJ2-1	TGTGCCAGCAGCCGGGATAGTGGGATTCCGACCAATGAGCAGTTCTTC	CASSRDSGIPTNEQFF
-	TRBV6-6	-	TRBJ1-2	TGTGCCAGCAGTTACACCCCTAGGGCTGACGCGGAAGGCTACACCTTC	CASSYTPRADAEGYTF
-	TRBV6-5	TRBD1	TRBJ2-4	TGTGCCAGCAGCCCCCGGACAGGGGGAAACATTCAGTACTTC	CASSPRTGGNIQYF
-	TRBV5-4	-	TRBJ2-2	TGTGCCAGCAGCTCAGAGGCGAACACCGGGGAGCTGTTTTTT	CASSSEANTGELFF
-	TRBV5-1	-	TRBJ2-2	TGCGCCAGCAGCTTGGCGGCAGGGCACACCGGGGAGCTGTTTTTT	CASSLAAGHTGELFF
-	TRBV9	TRBD2	TRBJ2-2	TGTGCCAGCGGGGAGGGACTAGCAATTTTTCCCGGGGAGCTGTTTTTT	CASGEGLAIFPGELFF
-	TRBV30	-	TRBJ2-7	TGTGCCTGGAGTATAGGAACCTACGAGCAGTACTTC	CAWSIGTYEQYF
-	TRBV25-1	-	TRBJ1-1	TGTGCCAGCAGTGAATCTTGGGGGCTGAACACTGAAGCTTTCTTT	CASSESWGLNTEAFF
once	TRBV9	TRBD1	TRBJ2-7	TGTGCCAGCAGCGTAGGAAATTTGGGACAGGGATACTACGAGCAGTACTTC	CASSVGNLGQGYYEQYF
-	TRBV7-2	TRBD1	TRBJ2-7	TGTGCCAGCAGCTTGACAGGGGGGTACGAGCAGTACTTC	CASSLTGGYEQYF
-	TRBV7-9	TRBD2	TRBJ2-7	TGTGCCAGCAGCTTAGTTGGTAGCGGGAAGATCGAGCAGTACTTC	CASSLVGSGKIEQYF
-	TRBV5-1	TRBD1	TRBJ2-5	TGCGCCAGCAGCTTGGAAAGGGGGCTTGAAGAGACCCAGTACTTC	CASSLERGLEETQYF
-	TRBV5-6	-	TRBJ2-7	TGTGCCAGCAGCTTGGGTTCAATAATTTACGAGCAGTACTTC	CASSLGSIIYEQYF
-	TRBV28	-	TRBJ2-7	TGTGCCAGCGCGGACAACGGGGACGAGCAGTACTTC	CASADNGDEQYF
once	TRBV27	-	TRBJ2-7	TGTGCCAGCAGTTTCGCAGCTTCGGTCTACGAGCAGTACTTC	CASSFAASVYEQYF
-	TRBV28	-	TRBJ2-4	TGTGCCAGCAGTTCAATCTCAGGGATTGGGGCCAAAAACATTCAGTACTTC	CASSSISGIGAKNIQYF
-	TRBV7-2	TRBD2	TRBJ2-1	TGTGCCAGCAGCGCCCTAGCGGGAATCAGTGAGCAGTTCTTC	CASSALAGISEQFF
once	TRBV28	-	TRBJ1-2	TGTGCCAGCAGTTTATTGCCGGTGAACTATGGCTACACCTTC	CASSLLPVNYGYTF
-	TRBV6-1	-	TRBJ1-1	TGTGCCAGCAGTGCCGGTGAAGCTTTCTTT	CASSAGEAFF
-	TRBV5-1	-	TRBJ2-1	TGCGCCAGCAGCTCGGCGGCGTCATCCGATGAGCAGTTCTTC	CASSSAASSDEQFF
-	TRBV18	TRBD1	TRBJ2-2	TGTGCCAGCTCACCCCAAGGGACAGGGGGTGCCGGGGAGCTGTTTTTT	CASSPQGTGGAGELFF
-	TRBV14	-	TRBJ2-7	TGTGCCAGCAGCCCCTTCCCGGGACAATCCTACGAGCAGTACTTC	CASSPFPGQSYEQYF
-	TRBV7-6	-	TRBJ2-7	TGTGCCAGCAGCTTCGGGGATAACTCCTACGAGCAGTACTTC	CASSFGDNSYEQYF
-	TRBV5-1	TRBD1	TRBJ2-1	TGCGCCAGCAGCTTCCCCACAGGGGATGAGCAGTTCTTC	CASSFPTGDEQFF
-	TRBV30	-	TRBJ2-7	TGTGCCTGGAGTGTACGTCACGGTTCCTACGAGCAGTACTTC	CAWSVRHGSYEQYF
-	TRBV29-1	-	TRBJ1-5	TGCAGCGTTTGGTCAGGGGGCAATCAGCCCCAGCATTTT	CSVWSGGNQPQHF
-	TRBV29-1	-	TRBJ1-5	TGCAGCGTTGGGTCCCCCGGGCTCCCCCAGCATTTT	CSVGSPGLPQHF
-	TRBV18	-	TRBJ2-7	TGTGCCAGCTCAAGCTCCTACGAGCAGTACTTC	CASSSSYEQYF
-	TRBV27	TRBD1	TRBJ2-7	TGTGCCAGCAGTCATCCGGGACAGGGCTCCTACGAGCAGTACTTC	CASSHPGQGSYEQYF
-	TRBV4-1	-	TRBJ2-7	TGCGCCAGCAGCCAAGAACCCCCTAAGGGACTTCAGTCCGAGCAGTACTTC	CASSQEPPKGLQSEQYF
few	TRBV19	-	TRBJ2-2	TGTGCCAGTAGTATAGTGCTGGGGAACACCGGGGAGCTGTTTTTT	CASSIVLGNTGELFF
-	TRBV6-5	-	TRBJ2-3	TGTGCCAGCAGCCCTACAGGGACCACAGATACGCAGTATTTT	CASSPTGTTDTQYF
-	TRBV5-4	-	TRBJ2-7	TGTGCCAGCAGCTCGGAGCAGGCCAAATCCTACGAGCAGTACTTC	CASSSEQAKSYEQYF
-	TRBV18	TRBD1	TRBJ1-1	TGTGCCAGCTCACAGGGGGCGAACACTGAAGCTTTCTTT	CASSQGANTEAFF
-	TRBV18	-	TRBJ2-1	TGTGCCAGCTCACCGCGCAGGGCTGTCAATGAGCAGTTCTTC	CASSPRRAVNEQFF
-	TRBV9	-	TRBJ1-1	TGTGCCAGCAGCGTAGCTACGAGGGGTGGTGAAGCTTTCTTT	CASSVATRGGEAFF
-	TRBV11-2	TRBD1	TRBJ2-7	TGTGCCAGCAGCTTCACACATGGACAGGGGAGCCGCGAGCAGTACTTC	CASSFTHGQGSREQYF
-	TRBV28	-	TRBJ1-2	TGTGCCAGCAGGCCAACAGGGTACTATGGCTACACCTTC	CASRPTGYYGYTF